This T cell receptor beta chain was sequenced for a study of blood T cells in healthy people across ages. Primers used in a second PCR of roughly 6 to 11 cycles were a sample-barcoded 5' primer and a J-beta primer mix. One entry per CDR3 protein results from TCRdb running MiXCR on the 5' RACE reads. The data show about 800,000 distinct CDR3 sequences, about 25% seen once. V dropped 10 bases and J dropped 7; count of bases not matched to a gene: 17. CDR3 length: 15 residues. CDR1 is MNHNY, CDR2 SVGAGI, per germline (reference sequence). The authors extracted at least 5 micrograms of total RNA per sample. The sample was also reused in another study, on T cells of mothers and their children.

The chain employs TRBV6-6 and TRBJ2-3; TRBD2 matches at 7 bases. The TCR originated in a boy aged 5-17 years in good health. The sequenced material came from blood. The CDR3 protein is CATTKTTGGGNTQYF. CDR3 bases: TGTGCCACTACTAAAACGACCGGGGGAGGGAATACGCAGTATTTT.